The text below deals with one TCR beta chain. Per the original methods: Amplification from reference gene primers served as the basis for estimated nucleated cell counts. The data were produced by immunoSEQ multiplex PCR, yet TCRdb's version contains in-frame clones alone and is incomplete. That table furnishes V, J and clone size, whereas the DNA furnished D and trimming. This sample carries 650,000 to 800,000 clones, 70% to 90% of them seen once, and the ten largest clones take roughly 0.25%. Germline V gives CDR1 LNHDA, CDR2 SQIVND (reference sequence). Trimming removed 6 bases from V and 2 bases from J, with 14 bases in between. The CDR3 totals 14 residues. This record belongs to a study of blood T cell repertoires in COVID-19. Study-wide background: The United States, Italy and Spain supplied acute and convalescent COVID-19 samples. In each case, the material was cDNA or gDNA derived from T cells, B-cell-depleted T cells, or PBMCs.

The J gene is TRBJ2-7, the V gene TRBV19; possible D gene TRBD2, 5 bases. The sequenced material came from peripheral blood. The origin of this receptor is a woman between 18 and 30 years old with acute or convalescent COVID-19. The CDR3 region is CASSLWETPYEQYF. The CDR3 region has the DNA TGTGCCAGTAGCCTGTGGGAGACCCCCTACGAGCAGTACTTC.